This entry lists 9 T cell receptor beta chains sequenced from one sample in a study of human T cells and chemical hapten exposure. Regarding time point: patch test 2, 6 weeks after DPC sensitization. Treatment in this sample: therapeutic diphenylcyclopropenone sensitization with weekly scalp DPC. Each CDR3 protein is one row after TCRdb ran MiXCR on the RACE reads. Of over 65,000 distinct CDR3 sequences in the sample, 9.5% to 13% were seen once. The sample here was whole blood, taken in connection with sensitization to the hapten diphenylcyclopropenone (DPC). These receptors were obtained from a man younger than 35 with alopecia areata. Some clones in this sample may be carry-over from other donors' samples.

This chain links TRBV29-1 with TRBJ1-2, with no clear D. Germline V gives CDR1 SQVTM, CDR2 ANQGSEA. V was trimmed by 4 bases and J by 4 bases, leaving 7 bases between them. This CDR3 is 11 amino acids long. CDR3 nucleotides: TGCAGCGTTGTGGGTACCTATGGCTACACCTTC. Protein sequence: CSVVGTYGYTF.

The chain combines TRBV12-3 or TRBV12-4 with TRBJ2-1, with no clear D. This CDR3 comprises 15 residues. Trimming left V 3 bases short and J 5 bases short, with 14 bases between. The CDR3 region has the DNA TGTGCCAGCAGTTTTGGCCTCCAGAACGACAATGAGCAGTTCTTC. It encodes CASSFGLQNDNEQFF.

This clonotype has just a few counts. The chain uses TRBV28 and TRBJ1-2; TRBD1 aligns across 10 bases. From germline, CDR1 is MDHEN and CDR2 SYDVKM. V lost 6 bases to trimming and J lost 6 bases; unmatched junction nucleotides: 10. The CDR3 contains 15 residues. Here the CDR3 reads CASRNDDRGLNGYTF. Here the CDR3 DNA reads TGTGCCAGCAGAAATGACGACAGGGGGCTCAATGGCTACACCTTC.

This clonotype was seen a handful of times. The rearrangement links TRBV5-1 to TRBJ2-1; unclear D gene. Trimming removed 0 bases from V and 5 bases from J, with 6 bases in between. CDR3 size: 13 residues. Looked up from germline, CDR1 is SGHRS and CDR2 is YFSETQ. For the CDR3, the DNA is TGCGCCAGCAGCTTGGTGCTGGACAATGAGCAGTTCTTC. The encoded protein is CASSLVLDNEQFF.

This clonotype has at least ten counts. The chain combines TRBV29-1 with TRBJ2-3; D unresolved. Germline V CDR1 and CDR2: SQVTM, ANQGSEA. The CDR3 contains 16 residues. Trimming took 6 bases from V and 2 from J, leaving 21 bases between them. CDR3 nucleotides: TGCAGCGTGCTTCCGACGGGCCCCTTACACACAGATACGCAGTATTTT. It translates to CSVLPTGPLHTDTQYF.

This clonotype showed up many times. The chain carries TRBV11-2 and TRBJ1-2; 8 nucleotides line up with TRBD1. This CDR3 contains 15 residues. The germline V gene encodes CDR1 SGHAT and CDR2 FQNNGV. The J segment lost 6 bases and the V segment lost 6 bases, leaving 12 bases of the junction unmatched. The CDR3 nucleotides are TGTGCCAGCAGGCCACTCAGGGGGCGTTCAGATGGCTACACCTTC. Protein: CASRPLRGRSDGYTF.

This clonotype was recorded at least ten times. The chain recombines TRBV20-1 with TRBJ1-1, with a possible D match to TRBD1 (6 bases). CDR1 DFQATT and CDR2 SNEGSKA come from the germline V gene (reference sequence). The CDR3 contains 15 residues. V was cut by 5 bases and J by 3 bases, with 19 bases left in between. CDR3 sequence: CSASGTPGGDTEAFF. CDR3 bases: TGCAGTGCTTCCGGGACACCCGGAGGGGACACTGAAGCTTTCTTT.

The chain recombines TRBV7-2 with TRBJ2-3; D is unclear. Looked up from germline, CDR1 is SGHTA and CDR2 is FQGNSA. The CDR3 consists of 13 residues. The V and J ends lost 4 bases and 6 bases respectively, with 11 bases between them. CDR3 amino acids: CASSSQQADTQYF. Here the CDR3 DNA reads TGTGCCAGCAGCTCCCAACAAGCTGATACGCAGTATTTT.

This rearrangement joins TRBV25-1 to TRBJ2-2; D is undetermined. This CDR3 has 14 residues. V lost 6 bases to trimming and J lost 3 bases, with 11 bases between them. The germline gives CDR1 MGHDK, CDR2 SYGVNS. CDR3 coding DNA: TGTGCCAGCAGCTCCCCATACGACACCGGGGAGCTGTTTTTT. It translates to CASSSPYDTGELFF.